These T cell receptor beta chains were read from a single sample in a study of blood T cell repertoires in COVID-19. Assay used: immunoSEQ multiplex PCR; TCRdb lists only in-frame clones, some missing. This table has approximately 230,000 clones, about four fifths appearing once. Sequencing used peripheral blood. Receptors originate from a man older than 75 with acute or convalescent COVID-19. The CDR3 runs from the conserved cysteine through the conserved F or W. A D gene is named only where the DNA matches it firmly. Not every row has a clone size; where given, it reads once, few, many or a size class.

v_gene	abundance	j_gene	d_gene	CDR3nt	CDR3aa
TRBV9	NA	TRBJ2-1	NA	TGTGCCAGCAGCCCGAGACTCTGGGGGGTTCCCAATGAGCAGTTCTTC	CASSPRLWGVPNEQFF
TRBV7-8	few	TRBJ1-1	NA	TGTGCCAGCAGCTTAGTGGAGAGAAATGAAGCTTTCTTT	CASSLVERNEAFF
TRBV3-1/TRBV3-2	NA	TRBJ2-1	TRBD1	TGTGCCAGCAGCCAACGGGACAGGGCCAATGAGCAGTTCTTC	CASSQRDRANEQFF
TRBV5-1	NA	TRBJ1-1	TRBD1	TGCGCCAGCAGCTTTGGGACAGGGTTAATGAACACTGAAGCTTTCTTT	CASSFGTGLMNTEAFF
TRBV28	NA	TRBJ2-1	NA	TGTGCCAGCAGTGCCCCCGGGACACACAATGAGCAGTTCTTC	CASSAPGTHNEQFF
TRBV5-4	NA	TRBJ1-1	NA	TGTGCCAGCAGCTTGGTGTCCCAGGGAGGAACTGAAGCTTTCTTT	CASSLVSQGGTEAFF
TRBV4-2	many	TRBJ2-7	TRBD1	TGTGCCAGCAGCCGGACAGGACAGTGGGAGCAGTACTTC	CASSRTGQWEQYF
TRBV9	NA	TRBJ2-3	NA	TGTGCCAGCAGCGTAGGACAGGCCACAGATACGCAGTATTTT	CASSVGQATDTQYF
TRBV30	NA	TRBJ1-2	NA	TGTGCCTGGAGTGTGGAGGGCAAGTATGGCTACACCTTC	CAWSVEGKYGYTF
TRBV7-2	NA	TRBJ2-2	NA	TGTGCCAGCAGCTTAGTTGGCCTGAACACCGGGGAGCTGTTTTTT	CASSLVGLNTGELFF
TRBV19	NA	TRBJ1-2	NA	TGTGCCAGTACCACCGGGGAGCAGGGAGGTGTGGGTGGCTACACCTTC	CASTTGEQGGVGGYTF
TRBV4-1	few	TRBJ2-1	TRBD2	TGCGCCAGCAGCCAAGATCCGGCACTAGGGCGGGGGAATGAGCAGTTCTTC	CASSQDPALGRGNEQFF
TRBV5-4	NA	TRBJ1-1	NA	TGTGCCAGCAGGGTGGGACAAATGAACACTGAAGCTTTCTTT	CASRVGQMNTEAFF
TRBV3-1/TRBV3-2	NA	TRBJ1-1	TRBD1	TGTGCCAGCAGCCAAGATCTGACAGGGGCTCCGGCTTTCTTT	CASSQDLTGAPAFF
TRBV18	NA	TRBJ2-2	TRBD1	TGTGCCAGCTCTTTCTTCGGGGACAGGTTCTTTCCCGGGGAGCTGTTTTTT	CASSFFGDRFFPGELFF
TRBV30	NA	TRBJ1-3	NA	TGTGCCTGGAGCCCTCAGGGTCCCGGAAACACCATATATTTT	CAWSPQGPGNTIYF
TRBV6-6	NA	TRBJ2-7	TRBD2	TGTGCCAGCAGTTACGGGACTAGCGGGAGCTACGAGCAGTACTTC	CASSYGTSGSYEQYF
TRBV5-3	once	TRBJ1-6	TRBD1	TGTGCCAGAAGCGGTCTAGGACAGGGAGGCAATTCACCCCTCCACTTT	CARSGLGQGGNSPLHF
TRBV7-9	NA	TRBJ2-5	TRBD2	TGTGCCAGCGGGCTAGCGGGAGGTGAGACCCAGTACTTC	CASGLAGGETQYF
TRBV7-2	NA	TRBJ2-1	NA	TGTGCCAGCAGCCCGGGGATTGAGCAGTTCTTC	CASSPGIEQFF
TRBV2	NA	TRBJ2-5	TRBD2	TGTGCCAGCAGAGGACTAGCGGGGCAAGAGACCCAGTACTTC	CASRGLAGQETQYF
TRBV29-1	once	TRBJ1-3	TRBD1	TGCAGCGTAGGGGACAGGGGTTCTGGAAACACCATATATTTT	CSVGDRGSGNTIYF
TRBV11-2	NA	TRBJ1-1	NA	TGTGCCAGCAGCTTGGCCGGCGGCCCGAACACTGAAGCTTTCTTT	CASSLAGGPNTEAFF
TRBV24-1	NA	TRBJ2-7	NA	TGTGCCACCAGTGACGGTCCGGGCGAGCAGTACTTC	CATSDGPGEQYF
TRBV24-1	NA	TRBJ2-1	TRBD1	TGTGCCACCAGTGAGGCCGGGACAGGAGTTTACAATGAGCAGTTCTTC	CATSEAGTGVYNEQFF
TRBV9	NA	TRBJ2-1	NA	TGTGCCAGCAGCGTAGGTACAGGCTCCTACAATGAGCAGTTCTTC	CASSVGTGSYNEQFF
TRBV27	few	TRBJ2-1	TRBD2	TGTGCCAGCGGCCCGGGGGGGAACAAAAAGGCCTACAATGAGCAGTTCTTC	CASGPGGNKKAYNEQFF
TRBV5-8	NA	TRBJ1-5	NA	TGTGCCAGCAGTCCAGGGGATGGCAATCAGCCCCAGCATTTT	CASSPGDGNQPQHF
TRBV7-9	NA	TRBJ2-7	TRBD2	TGTGCCAGCAGCCAGGGACTAGCGGACCCTGAGCAGTACTTC	CASSQGLADPEQYF
TRBV19	NA	TRBJ2-2	TRBD1	TGTGCCAGCCGAAAACAGGGGTTACGATTCGCCGGGGAGCTGTTTTTT	CASRKQGLRFAGELFF
TRBV4-1	NA	TRBJ2-6	NA	TGCGCCAGCAGCCAAGATGGGGGCGTCTTAACTGGGGCCAACGTCCTGACTTTC	CASSQDGGVLTGANVLTF